A selection of T cell receptor beta chains follows, all from one sample in a study of PD-1 blockade in classical Hodgkin lymphoma. Some clones are missing from TCRdb's copy, which holds only in-frame ones; the method was immunoSEQ multiplex PCR. This table has more than 25,000 clones, approximately 80% appearing once. The specimen was CD4+ T cells from blood, collected before the fourth cycle of nivolumab. These receptors were taken from a human donor with classical Hodgkin lymphoma. Both conserved end residues are part of each CDR3. Each record gives: D gene, clone size, V gene, J gene, CDR3 DNA, CDR3 protein. A D gene is named only where the DNA matches it firmly. A clone size is listed for some rows: how often the clone was seen (once, few, many), or a class if it is expanded.

d_call: TRBD2; clone_size: .; v_call: TRBV5-1; j_call: TRBJ2-7; cdr3_nt: TGCGCCAGCAGCCCTCAGGGCGCGGGGGGCTCGTTCGAGCAGTACTTC; cdr3_aa: CASSPQGAGGSFEQYF
d_call: .; clone_size: few; v_call: TRBV10-1; j_call: TRBJ1-2; cdr3_nt: TGCGCCAGCAGCGGGACCCAAACCTATGGCTACACCTTC; cdr3_aa: CASSGTQTYGYTF
d_call: .; clone_size: .; v_call: TRBV28; j_call: TRBJ2-2; cdr3_nt: TGTGCCAGCAGTTTCGGACCGACCTCGAACACCGGGGAGCTGTTTTTT; cdr3_aa: CASSFGPTSNTGELFF
d_call: TRBD1; clone_size: few; v_call: TRBV5-1; j_call: TRBJ2-7; cdr3_nt: TGCGCCAGCAGCGCGGGACAGGGAGGAGAGCAGTACTTC; cdr3_aa: CASSAGQGGEQYF
d_call: .; clone_size: once; v_call: TRBV5-1; j_call: TRBJ1-2; cdr3_nt: TGCGCCAGCAGCTTAGATGGAGCCCCTGGCTACACCTTC; cdr3_aa: CASSLDGAPGYTF
d_call: TRBD2; clone_size: .; v_call: TRBV4-2; j_call: TRBJ2-7; cdr3_nt: TGTGCCAGCAGCCAAGGACTAGCGGGTACCTACGAGCAGTACTTC; cdr3_aa: CASSQGLAGTYEQYF
d_call: TRBD2; clone_size: .; v_call: TRBV30; j_call: TRBJ2-7; cdr3_nt: TGTGCCTGGATTGCGGGGGGCTCCTACGAGCAGTACTTC; cdr3_aa: CAWIAGGSYEQYF
d_call: .; clone_size: .; v_call: TRBV11-2; j_call: TRBJ1-4; cdr3_nt: TGTGCCAGCAGCTTACTCCAGGGGTGGGGTGAAAAACTGTTTTTT; cdr3_aa: CASSLLQGWGEKLFF
d_call: .; clone_size: once; v_call: TRBV5-1; j_call: TRBJ2-7; cdr3_nt: TGCGCCAGCAGCCTACAACCTTCCTACGAGCAGTACTTC; cdr3_aa: CASSLQPSYEQYF
d_call: .; clone_size: .; v_call: TRBV5-1; j_call: TRBJ1-1; cdr3_nt: TGCGCCAGCAGCTTTCAAGGGGGACAGAACACTGAAGCTTTCTTT; cdr3_aa: CASSFQGGQNTEAFF
d_call: .; clone_size: .; v_call: TRBV7-7; j_call: TRBJ1-5; cdr3_nt: TGTGCCAGCAGCTTAGCAGGGGTAAGCAATCAGCCCCAGCATTTT; cdr3_aa: CASSLAGVSNQPQHF
d_call: .; clone_size: .; v_call: TRBV6-1; j_call: TRBJ2-3; cdr3_nt: TGTGCCAGCAGCAAGGGTGGGGCTGCCCCAGATACGCAGTATTTT; cdr3_aa: CASSKGGAAPDTQYF
d_call: .; clone_size: .; v_call: TRBV6-6; j_call: TRBJ1-1; cdr3_nt: TGTGCCAGCGACGACCTATCCGTCACTGAAGCTTTCTTT; cdr3_aa: CASDDLSVTEAFF
d_call: TRBD1; clone_size: .; v_call: TRBV9; j_call: TRBJ1-1; cdr3_nt: TGTGCCAGCAGCGTAGCTCAGGGGGCGGCTGAAGCTTTCTTT; cdr3_aa: CASSVAQGAAEAFF
d_call: TRBD2; clone_size: .; v_call: TRBV5-1; j_call: TRBJ2-3; cdr3_nt: TGCGCCAGCCGTGGACTAGCGGGCACAGATACGCAGTATTTT; cdr3_aa: CASRGLAGTDTQYF
d_call: TRBD1; clone_size: .; v_call: TRBV6-5; j_call: TRBJ2-5; cdr3_nt: TGTGCCACTGGGAGACAGGGGGCGCCTCAGACCCAGTACTTC; cdr3_aa: CATGRQGAPQTQYF
d_call: .; clone_size: .; v_call: TRBV30; j_call: TRBJ1-2; cdr3_nt: TGTGCCTGGAGTGGTTCGGAGAGCTCCGCATACACCTTC; cdr3_aa: CAWSGSESSAYTF
d_call: .; clone_size: .; v_call: TRBV6-5; j_call: TRBJ1-2; cdr3_nt: TGTGCCAGCAGATTCGTCGGACAGAGTTCTATGGGCTACACCTTC; cdr3_aa: CASRFVGQSSMGYTF
d_call: TRBD1; clone_size: .; v_call: TRBV5-1; j_call: TRBJ2-2; cdr3_nt: TGCGCCAGCAGCGCCATGACAGGGTTGAACACCGGGGAGCTGTTTTTT; cdr3_aa: CASSAMTGLNTGELFF
d_call: .; clone_size: .; v_call: TRBV5-1; j_call: TRBJ1-2; cdr3_nt: TGCGCCAGCAGCTTGGGACAGTATGGCTACACCTTC; cdr3_aa: CASSLGQYGYTF
d_call: TRBD1; clone_size: once; v_call: TRBV6-5; j_call: TRBJ1-2; cdr3_nt: TGTGCCAGCCGAAGGACAGGGGTGGGCTATGGCTACACCTTC; cdr3_aa: CASRRTGVGYGYTF
d_call: .; clone_size: few; v_call: TRBV5-1; j_call: TRBJ1-3; cdr3_nt: TGCGCCAGCAGCTTGGAGACCTCTGGAAACACCATATATTTT; cdr3_aa: CASSLETSGNTIYF
d_call: TRBD2; clone_size: .; v_call: TRBV5-1; j_call: TRBJ2-1; cdr3_nt: TGCGCCAGCAGGCTTGGGGGAGGGGTCGCCTACAATGAGCAGTTCTTC; cdr3_aa: CASRLGGGVAYNEQFF
d_call: TRBD2; clone_size: .; v_call: TRBV5-6; j_call: TRBJ2-3; cdr3_nt: TGTGCCAGCAGCTCTCTAGCGGGGAACACAGATACGCAGTATTTT; cdr3_aa: CASSSLAGNTDTQYF
d_call: TRBD1; clone_size: few; v_call: TRBV5-1; j_call: TRBJ1-6; cdr3_nt: TGCGCCAGCAGTTGGGGACAGGGAGATTCACCCCTCCACTTT; cdr3_aa: CASSWGQGDSPLHF
d_call: .; clone_size: .; v_call: TRBV5-1; j_call: TRBJ1-4; cdr3_nt: TGCGCCAGCAGCTTAAACGGGGACGAAAAACTGTTTTTT; cdr3_aa: CASSLNGDEKLFF
d_call: .; clone_size: .; v_call: TRBV5-1; j_call: TRBJ2-3; cdr3_nt: TGCGCCAGCAGCCTTGGTAGTCACACAGATACGCAGTATTTT; cdr3_aa: CASSLGSHTDTQYF
d_call: TRBD2; clone_size: .; v_call: TRBV5-1; j_call: TRBJ2-3; cdr3_nt: TGCGCCAGCAGCTTTGGCGGGGGGGTCGGACTAGCGACAGATACGCAGTATTTT; cdr3_aa: CASSFGGGVGLATDTQYF